Listed below are T cell receptor beta chains from one sample, sequenced in a study of OX40 agonist ivuxolimab in advanced cancers. TCRdb's copy holds only in-frame clones and misses some; the assay was immunoSEQ multiplex PCR. The sample shows roughly 68,000 clones, approximately 90% of them seen only once. This sample comprised CD4+ or CD8+ T cells sorted from blood, obtained in a trial of the OX40 agonist ivuxolimab. These receptors all come from an adult with an advanced solid tumor such as melanoma, head and neck, liver or kidney cancer. CDR3s include the opening cysteine and the closing phenylalanine or tryptophan. The D gene is left open where the match is weak. Some rows have no size entry. The others give once, few or many, or a class for an expanded clone.

size,V,D,J,CDR3,DNA
-,TRBV5-4,-,TRBJ2-2,CASSLQKGSTTGELFF,TGTGCCAGCAGCTTGCAGAAAGGATCGACCACCGGGGAGCTGTTTTTT
-,TRBV4-1,TRBD1,TRBJ2-5,CASSLAGTGGETQYF,TGCGCCAGCAGCCTAGCCGGGACAGGGGGAGAGACCCAGTACTTC
once,TRBV29-1,TRBD1,TRBJ2-1,CSVPGQGAYNEQFF,TGCAGCGTTCCTGGACAGGGAGCCTACAATGAGCAGTTCTTC
-,TRBV9,-,TRBJ2-1,CASSISQGSYSEQFF,TGTGCCAGCAGTATTAGTCAGGGATCGTACAGTGAGCAGTTCTTC
-,TRBV30,-,TRBJ1-1,CAWSSWGGRENTEAFF,TGTGCCTGGAGTTCTTGGGGGGGGCGGGAGAACACTGAAGCTTTCTTT
-,TRBV5-1,TRBD2,TRBJ2-3,CASSSGLAGVTQYF,TGCGCCAGCAGCTCGGGACTAGCGGGAGTCACGCAGTATTTT
-,TRBV19,-,TRBJ2-7,CASSKWGLPGLSGYEQYF,TGTGCCAGTAGTAAGTGGGGGTTACCGGGACTCTCGGGATACGAGCAGTACTTC
-,TRBV18,-,TRBJ1-2,CASSRGETSNYGYTF,TGTGCCAGCTCACGAGGGGAGACTTCTAACTATGGCTACACCTTC
-,TRBV7-9,-,TRBJ2-3,CASSLEGPRLEYF,TGTGCCAGCAGCTTAGAGGGCCCCAGGCTAGAGTATTTT
-,TRBV30,TRBD1,TRBJ2-3,CAYRSDRATDTQYF,TGTGCCTACCGGTCGGACAGGGCCACAGATACGCAGTATTTT
-,TRBV21-1,-,TRBJ1-2,CASSKPDGGGYTF,TGTGCCAGCAGCAAACCCGACGGGGGGGGCTACACCTTC
-,TRBV15,TRBD2,TRBJ2-3,CATSVPRQGLGLAGSADTQYF,TGTGCCACCAGCGTACCTCGACAGGGACTCGGACTAGCGGGAAGTGCAGATACGCAGTATTTT
-,TRBV19,TRBD1,TRBJ2-1,CASSPGQGSYNEQFF,TGTGCCAGTAGTCCGGGACAGGGAAGCTACAATGAGCAGTTCTTC
-,TRBV6-1,-,TRBJ2-5,CATCITGSGRETQYF,TGTGCCACCTGTATAACAGGGAGTGGACGGGAGACCCAGTACTTC
-,TRBV10-3,TRBD1,TRBJ2-5,CAIRGRTGGQETQYF,TGTGCCATCAGAGGCCGGACAGGGGGTCAAGAGACCCAGTACTTC
-,TRBV7-8,-,TRBJ2-3,CASSFREGSLDTQYF,TGTGCCAGCAGCTTCAGGGAAGGGAGCTTAGATACGCAGTATTTT
-,TRBV7-3,-,TRBJ2-2,CASSPTGAPANTGELFF,TGTGCCAGCAGCCCTACTGGGGCACCTGCGAACACCGGGGAGCTGTTTTTT
once,TRBV9,-,TRBJ2-1,CASSTAGSSYNEQFF,TGTGCCAGCAGCACTGCGGGAAGCTCCTACAATGAGCAGTTCTTC
medium-sized,TRBV6-1,-,TRBJ2-7,CASSAQAVQASYEQYF,TGTGCCAGCAGTGCTCAGGCAGTTCAAGCTTCCTACGAGCAGTACTTC
-,TRBV30,TRBD1,TRBJ2-7,CAWSPGTGIYEQYF,TGTGCCTGGAGTCCCGGGACAGGGATCTACGAGCAGTACTTC
-,TRBV6-6,-,TRBJ2-7,CASSAGPGSYEQYF,TGTGCCAGCAGTGCCGGGCCGGGGAGCTACGAGCAGTACTTC
-,TRBV14,-,TRBJ1-1,CASSPHINTEAFF,TGTGCCAGCAGCCCCCATATAAACACTGAAGCTTTCTTT
-,TRBV6-6,-,TRBJ2-5,CASSYRKGQETQYF,TGTGCCAGCAGTTACCGCAAGGGACAAGAGACCCAGTACTTC
-,TRBV6-5,TRBD2,TRBJ2-3,CASRVGLAQDTQYF,TGTGCCAGCCGGGTGGGACTAGCGCAAGATACGCAGTATTTT
-,TRBV7-9,-,TRBJ1-5,CASSPQRVVGGNQPQHF,TGTGCCAGCAGCCCCCAGCGTGTTGTGGGGGGCAATCAGCCCCAGCATTTT
-,TRBV5-1,TRBD1,TRBJ2-1,CASSLAGQGVNEQFF,TGCGCCAGCAGCTTGGCGGGGCAGGGGGTAAATGAGCAGTTCTTC
-,TRBV5-4,TRBD2,TRBJ2-1,CASSLGGSGGNEQFF,TGTGCCAGCAGCTTGGGCGGGAGCGGGGGCAATGAGCAGTTCTTC
-,TRBV5-1,TRBD2,TRBJ2-1,CASSLISGKSSYNEQFF,TGCGCCAGCAGCTTAATTAGCGGGAAGAGCTCCTACAATGAGCAGTTCTTC
-,TRBV6-1,-,TRBJ1-5,CASSETQGSNQPQHF,TGTGCCAGCAGTGAAACGCAGGGGAGCAATCAGCCCCAGCATTTT
-,TRBV19,-,TRBJ2-4,CASSPGGPTPNIQYF,TGTGCCAGTAGTCCCGGGGGCCCTACCCCAAACATTCAGTACTTC
-,TRBV6-1,-,TRBJ2-7,CASSGPGHSYEQYF,TGTGCCAGCAGTGGTCCGGGACACAGCTACGAGCAGTACTTC
-,TRBV10-3,-,TRBJ1-2,CAIRPGDLGYTF,TGTGCCATCAGACCCGGGGATCTCGGCTACACCTTC